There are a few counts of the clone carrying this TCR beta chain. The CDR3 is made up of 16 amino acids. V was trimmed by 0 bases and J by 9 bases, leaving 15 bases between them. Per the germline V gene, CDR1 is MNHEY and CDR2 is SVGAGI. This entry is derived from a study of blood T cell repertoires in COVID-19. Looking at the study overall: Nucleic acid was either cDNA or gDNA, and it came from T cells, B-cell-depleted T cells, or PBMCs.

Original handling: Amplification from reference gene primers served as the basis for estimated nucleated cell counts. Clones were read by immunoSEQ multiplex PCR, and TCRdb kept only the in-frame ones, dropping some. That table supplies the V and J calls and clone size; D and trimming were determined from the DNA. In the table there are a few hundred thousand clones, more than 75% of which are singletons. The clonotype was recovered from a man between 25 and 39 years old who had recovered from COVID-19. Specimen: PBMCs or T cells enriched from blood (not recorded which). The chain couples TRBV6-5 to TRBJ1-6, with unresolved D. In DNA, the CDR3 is TGTGCCAGCAGTTACTCCCCGGCCGGGGAGGGTTCACCCCTCCACTTT. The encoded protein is CASSYSPAGEGSPLHF.